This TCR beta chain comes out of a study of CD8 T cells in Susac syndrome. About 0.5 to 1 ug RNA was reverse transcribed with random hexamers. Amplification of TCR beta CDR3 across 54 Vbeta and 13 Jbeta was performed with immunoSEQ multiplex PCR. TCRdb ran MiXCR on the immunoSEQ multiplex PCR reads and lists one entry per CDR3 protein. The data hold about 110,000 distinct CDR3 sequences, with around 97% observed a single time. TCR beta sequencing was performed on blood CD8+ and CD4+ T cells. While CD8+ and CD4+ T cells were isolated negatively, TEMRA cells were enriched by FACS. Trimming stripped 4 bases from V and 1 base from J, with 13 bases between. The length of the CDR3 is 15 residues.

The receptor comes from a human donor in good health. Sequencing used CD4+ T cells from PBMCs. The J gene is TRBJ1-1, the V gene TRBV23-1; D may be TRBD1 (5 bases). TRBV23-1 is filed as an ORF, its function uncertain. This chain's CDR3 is CASSPRDVGNTEAFF. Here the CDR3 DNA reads TGCGCCAGCAGTCCGCGGGACGTGGGGAACACTGAAGCTTTCTTT.